This T cell receptor (beta chain) appears in the sequencing data of a study of T cells in Graves' hyperthyroidism and ophthalmopathy. Overall study findings and caveats: Using 13 V-J features, a model discriminated ophthalmopathy from stable hyperthyroidism.

A lack of ophthalmopathy progression within 18 months defined stable Graves' hyperthyroidism. Not enrolled were patients with uncontrolled infection, other autoimmune disease, pregnancy or lactation. Clinical symptoms, serum thyroxine, TRAb, thyroid ultrasound and orbital computed tomography informed diagnoses. V was clipped by 3 bases and J by 4 bases; unmatched bases: 9. The CDR3 covers 16 residues. Germline values: CDR1 ENHRY, CDR2 SYGVKD. Amplification of TCR beta CDR3 regions used RNA as the template. The HTBI primer set drove a first-round RT-PCR of the TCR CDR3. Each CDR3 protein is one row after TCRdb ran MiXCR on the multiplex PCR reads. The sample includes a few hundred thousand distinct CDR3 sequences, 14% to 15% seen only once; the top ten take over 25%. This clonotype was observed many times. The antigen is unknown.

Specimen: blood. This TCR came from a woman between 25 and 40 years old with Graves' hyperthyroidism. V gene TRBV10-3 combines with J gene TRBJ1-5; 7 bases map to TRBD1. For the CDR3, the DNA is TGTGCCATCAGTGACCAGGACAGGCTAGTTAATCAGCCCCAGCATTTT. It specifies CAISDQDRLVNQPQHF.